A single sample gave rise to the 10 T cell receptor beta chains below, sequenced in a study of blood T cell repertoires in COVID-19. Using immunoSEQ multiplex PCR, the repertoire was profiled, and TCRdb retains in-frame clones only, with some absent. Here the sample spans 270,000 or so clones, 83% being singletons. Sequencing used peripheral blood. All receptors come from a woman in her forties or fifties who had recovered from COVID-19.

This chain joins TRBV3-1 (or the pseudogene TRBV3-2) and TRBJ2-7; D is possibly TRBD1 (5 bases). This CDR3 is 17 amino acids long. Germline CDR1 and CDR2: LGHDT and YNNKEL (reference sequence). V lost 0 bases and J lost 0, with 15 bases in between. The CDR3, as DNA: TGTGCCAGCAGCCAAGATCGTAGGGGCACCGTCTCCTACGAGCAGTACTTC. Residues: CASSQDRRGTVSYEQYF.

In DNA form, the CDR3 reads TGTGCCAGCAGTTACCTCGGGACTAGCGGGGGGTATGTCATTCAGTACTTC. This translates into CASSYLGTSGGYVIQYF. The V gene is TRBV6-2 or TRBV6-3, the J gene TRBJ2-4; 15 bases line up with TRBD2. The CDR3 runs to 17 residues. Germline V CDR1 and CDR2: MNHEY, SVGEGT. The junction had 8 bases not matched to a gene; V was cut back by 2 bases and J by 9 bases.

This clone was counted once. The gene calls are TRBV11-3 and TRBJ2-1, with TRBD1 identical over 7 bases. The CDR3 consists of 16 residues. Per germline, CDR1 SGHNT and CDR2 YENEEA. V lost 1 base and J lost 2; bases outside the gene matches: 5. The CDR3 nucleotides read TGTGCCAGCAGCTTAGGAAGGACAGGCACCTACAATGAGCAGTTCTTC. Residues: CASSLGRTGTYNEQFF.

Points on this clone: The identical CDR3 is also encoded by other nucleotide sequences in the sample. The chain couples TRBV28 to TRBJ2-7; D is perhaps TRBD2 (6 bases). The CDR3 is 12 residues long. V was trimmed by 1 base and J by 7 bases, leaving 8 bases between them. Germline V CDR1 and CDR2: MDHEN, SYDVKM. The CDR3 DNA sequence: TGTGCCAGCAGTTTATCTGGGAGGGAGCAGTACTTC. It is translated as CASSLSGREQYF.

V gene TRBV19 combines with J gene TRBJ2-1; 7 bases line up with TRBD2. Trimming removed 6 bases from V and 6 bases from J; junction bases left unmatched: 11. The CDR3 runs to 15 residues. The germline gives CDR1 LNHDA, CDR2 SQIVND (reference sequence). The CDR3 reads CASSRAGISSNEQFF. The CDR3 nucleotides are TGTGCCAGTAGCAGAGCGGGGATCAGCAGCAATGAGCAGTTCTTC.

The CDR3 sequence is CASSYILAGGELFF. The DNA for the CDR3 is TGCGCCAGCAGCTACATACTAGCTGGCGGGGAGCTGTTTTTT. The chain has TRBV4-3 and TRBJ2-2; tentatively, D is TRBD2 (6 bases). This CDR3 has 14 amino acids. The V end was cut by 5 bases, the J end by 7 bases, with 14 bases between. The germline V gene has CDR1 LGHNA and CDR2 YSLEER.

The chain recombines TRBV5-4 with TRBJ2-2; the match to TRBD2 covers 10 bases. The CDR3 contains 16 residues. V lost 4 bases and J lost 3; bases outside the gene matches: 6. The germline CDR1 and CDR2 sequences are SGHNT and YYREEE (reference sequence). CDR3 amino acids: CASSRGTSDHTGELFF. DNA of the CDR3: TGTGCCAGCAGCCGTGGGACTAGCGATCACACCGGGGAGCTGTTTTTT.

The chain joins TRBV5-1 to TRBJ2-2, with TRBD2 matching 11 bases. Per the germline V gene, CDR1 is SGHRS and CDR2 is YFSETQ. V was pared by 7 bases and J by 6 bases, with 5 bases of the junction left unmatched. The CDR3 contains 14 residues. CDR3 in amino acids: CASHSGGAAGELFF. CDR3 bases: TGCGCCAGCCATAGCGGGGGGGCTGCCGGGGAGCTGTTTTTT. The full variable domain, with the rest looked up from reference TRBV5-1 and TRBJ2-2, is KAGVTQTPRYLIKTRGQQVTLSCSPISGHRSVSWYQQTPGQGLQFLFEYFSETQRNKGNFPGRFSGRQFSNSRSEMNVSTLELGDSALYLCASHSGGAAGELFFGEGSRLTVL.

The chain carries TRBV7-2 and TRBJ2-7; D is uncertain. The CDR3 is 13 amino acids. Trimming left V 5 bases short and J 2 bases short, with 10 bases between. Germline loops: CDR1 SGHTA, CDR2 FQGNSA. The CDR3 nucleotides read TGTGCCAGCAGCCTACCTGTTACCTACGAGCAGTACTTC. The encoded protein is CASSLPVTYEQYF.

The V call is TRBV24-1, the J call TRBJ2-5, with D unclear. This CDR3 is 11 amino acids long. Germline lookup yields CDR1 KGHDR and CDR2 SFDVKD. V lost 10 bases and J 1 base, leaving 6 bases between the germline ends. In nucleotides, the CDR3 is TGTGCCACTGAGATCCAAGAGACCCAGTACTTC. Translation gives CATEIQETQYF.